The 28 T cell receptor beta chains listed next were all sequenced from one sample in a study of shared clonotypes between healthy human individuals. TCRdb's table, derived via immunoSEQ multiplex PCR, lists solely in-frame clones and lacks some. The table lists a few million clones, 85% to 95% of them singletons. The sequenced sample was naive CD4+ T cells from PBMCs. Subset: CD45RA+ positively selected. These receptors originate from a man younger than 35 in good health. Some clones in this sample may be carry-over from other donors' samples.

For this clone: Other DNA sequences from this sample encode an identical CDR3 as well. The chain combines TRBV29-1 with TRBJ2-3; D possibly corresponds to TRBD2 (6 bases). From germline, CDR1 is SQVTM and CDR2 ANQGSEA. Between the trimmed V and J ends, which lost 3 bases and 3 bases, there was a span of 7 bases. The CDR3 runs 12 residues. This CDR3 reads CSVDGGTDTQYF. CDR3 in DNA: TGCAGCGTTGACGGAGGGACAGATACGCAGTATTTT.

DNA for the CDR3: TGTGCCAGCAGTCCCAGGCGGGGGTGGAACACTGAAGCTTTCTTT. Its translation is CASSPRRGWNTEAFF. V usage is TRBV28 and J usage is TRBJ1-1; a possible D gene is TRBD1 (5 bases). Between the trimmed V and J ends, which lost 5 bases and 1 base, there was a span of 14 bases. The CDR3 sequence is 15 residues long. Germline V gives CDR1 MDHEN, CDR2 SYDVKM.

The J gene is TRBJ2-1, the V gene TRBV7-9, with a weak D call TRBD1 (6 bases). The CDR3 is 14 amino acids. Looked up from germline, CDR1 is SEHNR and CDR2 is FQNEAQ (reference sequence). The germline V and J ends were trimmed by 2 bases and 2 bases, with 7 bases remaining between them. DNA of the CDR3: TGTGCCAGCAGCTTAACAGGGACCTACAATGAGCAGTTCTTC. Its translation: CASSLTGTYNEQFF.

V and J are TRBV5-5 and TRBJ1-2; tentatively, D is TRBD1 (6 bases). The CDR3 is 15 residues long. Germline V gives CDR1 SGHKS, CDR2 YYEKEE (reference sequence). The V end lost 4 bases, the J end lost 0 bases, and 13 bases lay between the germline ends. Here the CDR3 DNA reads TGTGCCAGCAGCCCTAGGACAGTAGCTAACTATGGCTACACCTTC. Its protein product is CASSPRTVANYGYTF.

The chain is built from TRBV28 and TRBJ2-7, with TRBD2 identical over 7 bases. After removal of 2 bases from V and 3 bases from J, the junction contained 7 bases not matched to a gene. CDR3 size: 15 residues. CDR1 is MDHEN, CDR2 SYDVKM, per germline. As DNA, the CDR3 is TGTGCCAGCAGTTTACTTAAAGCGGGGTACTACGAGCAGTACTTC. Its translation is CASSLLKAGYYEQYF.

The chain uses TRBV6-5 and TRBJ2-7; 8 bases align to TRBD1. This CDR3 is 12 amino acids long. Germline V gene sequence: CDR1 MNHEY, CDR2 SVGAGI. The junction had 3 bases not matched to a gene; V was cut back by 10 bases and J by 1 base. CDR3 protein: CATRQGSYEQYF. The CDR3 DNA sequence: TGTGCCACTCGACAGGGGTCCTACGAGCAGTACTTC.

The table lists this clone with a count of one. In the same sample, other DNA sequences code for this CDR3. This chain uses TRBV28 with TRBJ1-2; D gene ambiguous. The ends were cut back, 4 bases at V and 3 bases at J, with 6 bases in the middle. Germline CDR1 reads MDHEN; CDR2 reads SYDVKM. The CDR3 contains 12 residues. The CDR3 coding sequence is TGTGCCAGCAGTTCAGGAGACTATGGCTACACCTTC. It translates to CASSSGDYGYTF.

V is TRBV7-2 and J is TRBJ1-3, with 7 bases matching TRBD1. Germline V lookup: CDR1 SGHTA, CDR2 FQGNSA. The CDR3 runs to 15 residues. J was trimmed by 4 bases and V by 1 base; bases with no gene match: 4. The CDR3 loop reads CASSLVVTGGNTIYF. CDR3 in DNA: TGTGCCAGCAGCTTAGTGGTGACAGGGGGAAACACCATATATTTT.

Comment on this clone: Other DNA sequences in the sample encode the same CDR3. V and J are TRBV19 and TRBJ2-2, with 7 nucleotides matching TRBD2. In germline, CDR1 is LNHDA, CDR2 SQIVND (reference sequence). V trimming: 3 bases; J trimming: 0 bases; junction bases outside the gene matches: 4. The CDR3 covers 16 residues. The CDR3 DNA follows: TGTGCCAGTAGTATTGGGGCGGGAGCGAACACCGGGGAGCTGTTTTTT. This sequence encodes CASSIGAGANTGELFF.

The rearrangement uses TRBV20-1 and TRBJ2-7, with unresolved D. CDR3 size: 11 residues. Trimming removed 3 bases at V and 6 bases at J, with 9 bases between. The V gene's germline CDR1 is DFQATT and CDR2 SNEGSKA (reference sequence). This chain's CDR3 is CSARDLVEQYF. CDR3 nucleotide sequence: TGCAGTGCTAGGGACCTCGTCGAGCAGTACTTC.

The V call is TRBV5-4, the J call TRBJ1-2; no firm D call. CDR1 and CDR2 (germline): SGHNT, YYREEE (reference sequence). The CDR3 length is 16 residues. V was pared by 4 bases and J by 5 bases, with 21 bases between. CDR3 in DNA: TGTGCCAGCAGCCGGGGAGGGTCAGGAGAAGAGTATGGCTACACCTTC. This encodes CASSRGGSGEEYGYTF.

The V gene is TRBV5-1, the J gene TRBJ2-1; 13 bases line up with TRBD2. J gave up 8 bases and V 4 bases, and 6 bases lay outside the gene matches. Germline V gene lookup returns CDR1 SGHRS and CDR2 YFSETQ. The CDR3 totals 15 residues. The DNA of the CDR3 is TGCGCCAGCAGCCCTGGACTAGCGGGAGACGATGAGCAGTTCTTC. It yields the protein CASSPGLAGDDEQFF.

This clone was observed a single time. CDR3 region: CASSSPDRAEKLFF. In nucleotides, the CDR3 is TGTGCCAGCAGTTCCCCAGACAGGGCAGAAAAACTGTTTTTT. This sequence joins TRBV6-5 and TRBJ1-4; 7 bases match TRBD1. The V gene's germline CDR1 is MNHEY and CDR2 SVGAGI. V lost 4 bases to trimming and J lost 8 bases; unmatched junction nucleotides: 7. The CDR3 spans 14 residues.

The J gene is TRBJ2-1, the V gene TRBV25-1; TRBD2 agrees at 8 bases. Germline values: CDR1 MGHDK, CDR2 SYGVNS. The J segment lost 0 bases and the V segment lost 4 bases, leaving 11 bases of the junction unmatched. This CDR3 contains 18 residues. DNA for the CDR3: TGTGCCAGCAGTGGCCATCACAACGGGAGGGCCTCCTACAATGAGCAGTTCTTC. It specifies CASSGHHNGRASYNEQFF.

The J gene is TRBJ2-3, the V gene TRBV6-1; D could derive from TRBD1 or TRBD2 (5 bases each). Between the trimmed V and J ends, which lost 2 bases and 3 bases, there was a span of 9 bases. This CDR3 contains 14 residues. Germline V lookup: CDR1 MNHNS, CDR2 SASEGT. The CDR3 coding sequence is TGTGCCAGCAGTGAACGGGGCGGAACAGATACGCAGTATTTT. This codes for CASSERGGTDTQYF.

The CDR3 DNA reads as TGTGCCAGCATGCCACTACGGAAGTATGAGCAGTTCTTC. Translating it yields CASMPLRKYEQFF. The J gene is TRBJ2-1, the V gene TRBV2, with unresolved D. This CDR3 has 13 residues. The germline V and J ends were trimmed by 7 bases and 8 bases, with 15 bases remaining between them. From germline, CDR1 is SNHLY and CDR2 FYNNEI.

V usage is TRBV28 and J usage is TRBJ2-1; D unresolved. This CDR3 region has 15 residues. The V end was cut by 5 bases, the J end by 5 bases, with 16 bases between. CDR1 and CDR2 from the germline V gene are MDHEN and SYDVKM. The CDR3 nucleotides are TGTGCCAGCAGTCCCGCCGGGTTAGGCAACAATGAGCAGTTCTTC. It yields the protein CASSPAGLGNNEQFF.

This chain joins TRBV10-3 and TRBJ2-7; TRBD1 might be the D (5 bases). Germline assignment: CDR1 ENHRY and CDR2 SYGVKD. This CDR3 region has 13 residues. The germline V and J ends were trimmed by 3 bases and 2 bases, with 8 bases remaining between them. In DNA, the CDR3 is TGTGCCATCAGTGATCCGGACACCTACGAGCAGTACTTC. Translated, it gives CAISDPDTYEQYF.

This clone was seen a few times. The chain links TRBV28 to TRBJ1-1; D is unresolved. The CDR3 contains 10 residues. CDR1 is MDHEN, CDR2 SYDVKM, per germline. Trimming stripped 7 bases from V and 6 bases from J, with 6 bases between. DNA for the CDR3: TGTGCCAGCAACGGCCCTGAAGCTTTCTTT. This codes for CASNGPEAFF.

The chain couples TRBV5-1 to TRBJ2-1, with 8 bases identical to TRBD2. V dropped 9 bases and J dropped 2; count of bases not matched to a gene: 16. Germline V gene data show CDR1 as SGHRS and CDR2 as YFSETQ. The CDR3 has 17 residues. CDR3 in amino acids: CATLQRRGLEAYNEQFF. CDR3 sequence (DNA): TGCGCCACTCTTCAGAGGCGGGGACTAGAGGCCTACAATGAGCAGTTCTTC.

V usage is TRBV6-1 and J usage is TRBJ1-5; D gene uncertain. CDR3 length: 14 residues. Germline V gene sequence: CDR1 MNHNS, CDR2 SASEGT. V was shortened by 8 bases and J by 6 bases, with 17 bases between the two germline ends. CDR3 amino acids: CASRGGAGGQPQHF. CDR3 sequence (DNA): TGTGCCAGCCGAGGAGGAGCTGGAGGTCAGCCCCAGCATTTT.

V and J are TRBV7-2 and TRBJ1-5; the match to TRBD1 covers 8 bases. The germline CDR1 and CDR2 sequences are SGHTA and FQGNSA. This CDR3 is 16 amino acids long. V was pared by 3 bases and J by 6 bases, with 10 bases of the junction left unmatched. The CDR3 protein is CASSFNTGGSSQPQHF. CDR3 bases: TGTGCCAGCAGCTTCAACACAGGGGGGTCGAGTCAGCCCCAGCATTTT.

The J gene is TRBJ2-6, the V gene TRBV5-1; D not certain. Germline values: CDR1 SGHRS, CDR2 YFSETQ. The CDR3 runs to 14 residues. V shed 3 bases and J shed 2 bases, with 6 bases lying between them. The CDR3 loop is CASSSAPGANVLTF. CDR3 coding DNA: TGCGCCAGCAGCTCGGCCCCTGGGGCCAACGTCCTGACTTTC.

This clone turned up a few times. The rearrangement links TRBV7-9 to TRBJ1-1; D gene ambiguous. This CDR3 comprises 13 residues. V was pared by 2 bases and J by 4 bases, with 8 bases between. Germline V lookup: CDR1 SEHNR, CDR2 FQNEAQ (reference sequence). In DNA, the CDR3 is TGTGCCAGCAGCTTAACGGTAAGCACTGAAGCTTTCTTT. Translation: CASSLTVSTEAFF.

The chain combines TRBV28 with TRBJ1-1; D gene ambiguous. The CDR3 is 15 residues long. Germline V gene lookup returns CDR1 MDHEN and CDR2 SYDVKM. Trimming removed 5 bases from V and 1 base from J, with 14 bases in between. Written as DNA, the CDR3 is TGTGCCAGCAGTCTCCTCTTGAGAACGAACACTGAAGCTTTCTTT. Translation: CASSLLLRTNTEAFF.

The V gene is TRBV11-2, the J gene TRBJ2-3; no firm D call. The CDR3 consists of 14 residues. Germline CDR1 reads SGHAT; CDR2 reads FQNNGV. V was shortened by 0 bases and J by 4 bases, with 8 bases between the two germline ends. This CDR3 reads CASSLDSYADTQYF. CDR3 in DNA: TGTGCCAGCAGCTTAGACAGTTACGCAGATACGCAGTATTTT.

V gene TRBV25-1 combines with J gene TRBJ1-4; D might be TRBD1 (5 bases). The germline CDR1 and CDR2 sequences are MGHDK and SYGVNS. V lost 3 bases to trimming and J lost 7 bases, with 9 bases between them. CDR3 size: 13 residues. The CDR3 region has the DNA TGTGCCAGCAGTGAGGGGGGTACTGAAAAACTGTTTTTT. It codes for CASSEGGTEKLFF.

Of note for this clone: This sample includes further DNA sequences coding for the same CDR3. The DNA of the CDR3 is TGCGCCAGCAGCCCGGGACAGTATCAAGAGACCCAGTACTTC. Translation gives CASSPGQYQETQYF. V and J are TRBV5-1 and TRBJ2-5, with 7 bases aligning to TRBD1. Germline V CDR1 and CDR2: SGHRS, YFSETQ. The CDR3 spans 14 residues. V dropped 4 bases and J dropped 2; count of bases not matched to a gene: 5.